These 27 T cell receptor beta chains came from one sample sequenced in a study of T-cell reconstitution after alpha-beta-depleted transplantation in children. The authors prepared the TCRbeta library with unique molecular identifiers. MiXCR, applied by TCRdb to the PCR reads, yields one record per CDR3 protein. Of more than 500,000 distinct CDR3 sequences in the sample, about 10% were seen once. The sequenced sample was PBMCs, mostly from graft donor cells, obtained 180 days after TCRalphabeta/CD19-depleted stem cell transplant. The receptor source for this set is a female patient aged 2-9 years who had a stem cell transplant for aplastic anemia, so the T cells may come from the graft donor.

This clonotype was seen a few times. J is TRBJ2-1 and V is TRBV4-3, with D unclear. Per germline, CDR1 LGHNA and CDR2 YSLEER. Trimming removed 0 bases at V and 5 bases at J, with 5 bases between. The CDR3 sequence is 13 residues long. This chain's CDR3 is CASSQEDDNEQFF. The DNA of the CDR3 is TGCGCCAGCAGCCAAGAGGATGACAATGAGCAGTTCTTC.

This clonotype has more than one count but fewer than ten. V and J are TRBV6-5 and TRBJ2-2, with 10 bases identical to TRBD1. Germline CDR1 reads MNHEY; CDR2 reads SVGAGI. This CDR3 region has 18 residues. Trimming cost V 0 bases and J 3 bases; bases outside gene matches: 7. In DNA form, the CDR3 reads TGTGCCAGCAGTTACTCAATGACAGGGGGCCGGGACACCGGGGAGCTGTTTTTT. This codes for CASSYSMTGGRDTGELFF.

This clonotype was seen only a few times. The rearrangement uses TRBV12-3 or TRBV12-4 and TRBJ2-7; unclear D gene. V was cut by 0 bases and J by 5 bases, with 8 bases left in between. The CDR3 has 13 amino acids. The CDR3 here is CASSLALSHEQYV. For the CDR3, the DNA is TGTGCCAGCAGTTTAGCGCTAAGCCACGAGCAGTACGTC.

This clonotype occurred a few times. This sequence joins TRBV6-5 and TRBJ2-7, with TRBD1 matching 11 bases. The CDR3 spans 15 residues. The J segment lost 9 bases and the V segment lost 0 bases, leaving 7 bases of the junction unmatched. Germline-derived CDR1 and CDR2 are MNHEY and SVGAGI. The CDR3 DNA reads as TGTGCCAGCAGTTACTCCCCGGCGGACAGGGGGCTGCAGTACTTC. Its protein product is CASSYSPADRGLQYF.

This chain links TRBV6-2 or TRBV6-3 with TRBJ2-2; D is unclear. The V gene's germline CDR1 is MNHEY and CDR2 SVGEGT. This CDR3 spans 14 amino acids. Trimming removed 5 bases at V and 7 bases at J, with 14 bases between. CDR3 in amino acids: CASSQLGRSGELFF. The DNA of the CDR3 is TGTGCCAGCAGTCAACTCGGCCGTAGCGGGGAGCTGTTTTTT.

As concerns this clonotype: Germline and junction disagree at one end, which may indicate a read error. The gene calls are TRBV7-9 and TRBJ2-1; 11 nucleotides line up with TRBD2. CDR1 is SEHNR, CDR2 FQNEAQ, per germline (reference sequence). This CDR3 has 15 residues. CDR3: CASQLGTSGHNERFF. DNA for the CDR3: TGTGCCAGCCAACTAGGGACTAGCGGCCACAATGAGCGGTTCTTC.

This clonotype was observed many times. The rearrangement uses TRBV9 and TRBJ2-2; the D is unclear. The CDR3 has 11 residues. Trimming stripped 3 bases from V and 5 bases from J, with 2 bases between. Germline lookup yields CDR1 SGDLS and CDR2 YYNGEE. This chain's CDR3 is CASSDTGELFF. The CDR3 DNA sequence: TGTGCCAGCAGCGATACCGGGGAGCTGTTTTTT.

This clonotype was seen ten or more times. This chain joins TRBV18 and TRBJ2-1, with 7 bases matching TRBD2. With V trimmed by 0 bases and J by 7 bases, 6 bases remained unmatched. CDR3 size: 15 residues. Germline CDR1 KGHSH, CDR2 LQKENI. CDR3 residues: CASSPPRTRENEQFF. In DNA, the CDR3 is TGTGCCAGCTCACCACCTAGGACTAGAGAGAATGAGCAGTTCTTC.

This clonotype was counted only a few times. The rearrangement joins TRBV18 to TRBJ2-5, with D unresolved. The V end lost 1 base, the J end lost 3 bases, and 3 bases lay between the germline ends. The CDR3 runs to 12 residues. Germline V gives CDR1 KGHSH, CDR2 LQKENI. DNA for the CDR3: TGTGCCAGCTCACCACGGAAAGAGACCCAGTACTTC. It encodes CASSPRKETQYF. Full variable domain (missing parts from reference TRBV18 and TRBJ2-5): NAGVMQNPRHLVRRRGQEARLRCSPMKGHSHVYWYRQLPEEGLKFMVYLQKENIIDESGMPKERFSAEFPKEGPSILRIQQVVRGDSAAYFCASSPRKETQYFGPGTRLLVL.

This clonotype showed up just a few times. This chain uses TRBV7-2 with TRBJ2-7; possibly TRBD2 for D (6 bases). V dropped 5 bases and J dropped 3 bases, with 17 bases sitting between them. There are 15 residues in the CDR3. CDR1 is SGHTA, CDR2 FQGNSA, per germline. The CDR3 sequence is CASSPSRGGHYEQYF. DNA for the CDR3: TGTGCCAGCAGCCCCTCGCGGGGCGGCCACTACGAGCAGTACTTC.

This clonotype was observed many times. The V gene is TRBV29-1, the J gene TRBJ2-7, with D perhaps TRBD1 (6 bases). Germline CDR1 SQVTM, CDR2 ANQGSEA. The CDR3 consists of 12 residues. V shed 6 bases and J shed 4 bases, with 13 bases lying between them. Written as DNA, the CDR3 is TGCAGCGTCCAGGGGCCGGGGTACGAGCAGTACTTC. Its protein product is CSVQGPGYEQYF.

This clonotype was seen only a few times. The chain employs TRBV27 and TRBJ2-3; 8 nucleotides align to TRBD2. The CDR3 has 14 residues. J lost 5 bases, V lost 8 bases, and 9 bases had no gene match. CDR1 and CDR2 from the germline V gene are MNHEY and SMNVEV (reference sequence). DNA for the CDR3: TGTGCCAGCTGGGGGGGCGGGAGGATAGATACGCAGTATTTT. Protein sequence: CASWGGGRIDTQYF.

This clonotype was counted ten times or more. The CDR3 DNA follows: TGTGCCAGCAGCTTAGGGGCGGCTCAGCCCCAGCATTTT. This sequence encodes CASSLGAAQPQHF. The V call is TRBV7-2, the J call TRBJ1-5; D unresolved. V lost 1 base and J lost 6, with 7 bases in between. The CDR3 is 13 amino acids. CDR1 SGHTA and CDR2 FQGNSA come from the germline V gene.

The CDR3 DNA is TGTGCCAGCAGTTACGCCGCCCACCCTGACAGGGGGGGGAATTCACCCCTCCACTTT. Encoded protein: CASSYAAHPDRGGNSPLHF. The chain carries TRBV6-5 and TRBJ1-6; TRBD1 agrees at 9 bases. The V segment lost 2 bases and the J segment 7 bases; nucleotides outside the gene matches: 15. Germline loops: CDR1 MNHEY, CDR2 SVGAGI. The CDR3 covers 19 residues.

The CDR3: CASSFPGVVAFF. The CDR3 DNA reads as TGTGCCAGCAGCTTCCCTGGGGTTGTGGCTTTCTTT. This chain joins TRBV11-1 and TRBJ1-1; no clear D gene. V was cut by 3 bases and J by 11 bases, with 13 bases left in between. CDR3 size: 12 residues. Looked up from germline, CDR1 is SGHAT and CDR2 is FQDESV (reference sequence).

This clonotype appeared a few times. The V call is TRBV7-9, the J call TRBJ2-5, with 11 bases lining up with TRBD2. The germline gives CDR1 SEHNR, CDR2 FQNEAQ (reference sequence). V shed 5 bases and J 5 bases; nucleotides not matched to a gene: 7. This CDR3 region has 15 residues. CDR3 sequence (DNA): TGTGCCAGCAGCCCTCCGGCTAGCGGGAGGGAGACCCAGTACTTC. Its protein is CASSPPASGRETQYF. The variable domain in full, completed from reference TRBV7-9 and TRBJ2-5, reads DTGVSQNPRHKITKRGQNVTFRCDPISEHNRLYWYRQTLGQGPEFLTYFQNEAQLEKSRLLSDRFSAERPKGSFSTLEIQRTEQGDSAMYLCASSPPASGRETQYFGPGTRLLVL.

This clonotype was counted a few times. This chain uses TRBV11-2 with TRBJ2-1; D might be TRBD1 or TRBD2, each matching 5 bases. Trimming took off 0 bases at V and 7 bases at J, with 16 bases between the two ends. The CDR3 is 16 residues long. The germline V gene has CDR1 SGHAT and CDR2 FQNNGV. CDR3 bases: TGTGCCAGCAGCTTAGAAGGGGTGAGGGGTGGAAATGAGCAGTTCTTC. This sequence encodes CASSLEGVRGGNEQFF.

The sample holds many counts of this clonotype. The CDR3 loop is CASSLGTSGQETQYF. DNA of the CDR3: TGTGCCAGCAGCTTAGGGACTAGCGGCCAAGAGACCCAGTACTTC. The J gene is TRBJ2-5, the V gene TRBV7-9, with 10 positions matching TRBD2. J gave up 1 base and V 1 base, and 0 bases lay outside the gene matches. Germline CDR1 is SEHNR and CDR2 is FQNEAQ (reference sequence). This CDR3 spans 15 amino acids.

The J gene is TRBJ2-7, the V gene TRBV7-2, with D possibly being TRBD2 (5 bases). The CDR3 consists of 15 residues. The V end lost 5 bases, the J end lost 3 bases, and 17 bases lay between the germline ends. Looked up from germline, CDR1 is SGHTA and CDR2 is FQGNSA. The CDR3: CASSGKDYSIYEQYF. The CDR3 DNA reads TGTGCCAGCAGCGGTAAAGACTACTCAATCTACGAGCAGTACTTC.

V and J are TRBV20-1 and TRBJ2-5; TRBD1 might be the D (6 bases). CDR1 is DFQATT, CDR2 SNEGSKA, per germline (reference sequence). Trimming left V 6 bases short and J 3 bases short, with 11 bases between. The CDR3 covers 12 residues. CDR3 in DNA: TGCAGTGCAAGGACAGCAGAAGAGACCCAGTACTTC. Translation: CSARTAEETQYF.

This clonotype was seen a few times. The chain joins TRBV7-2 to TRBJ2-7; TRBD2 aligns across 11 bases. Germline loops: CDR1 SGHTA, CDR2 FQGNSA. V shed 2 bases, J shed 3 bases, and the junction held 6 bases outside the gene matches. This CDR3 comprises 16 residues. The CDR3 loop reads CASSLHLAGGHYEQYF. DNA of the CDR3: TGTGCCAGCAGCTTACACTTAGCGGGAGGGCACTACGAGCAGTACTTC.

The J gene is TRBJ1-5, the V gene TRBV30, with TRBD1 as a possible D gene (6 bases). Germline V lookup: CDR1 GTSNPN, CDR2 SVGIG (reference sequence). Between the trimmed V and J ends, which lost 3 bases and 1 base, there was a span of 13 bases. The CDR3 length is 15 residues. The CDR3, as DNA: TGTGCCTGGAGGGGGCCCGGGACAAGCAATCAGCCCCAGCATTTT. It encodes CAWRGPGTSNQPQHF.

The CDR3 DNA reads as TGCGCCAGCAGCCAAGACAGGGGCCGGACCCAGCCCCAGCATTTT. It encodes CASSQDRGRTQPQHF. The J gene is TRBJ1-5, the V gene TRBV4-3; tentative D call: TRBD1 (6 bases). CDR1 and CDR2 (germline): LGHNA, YSLEER. Trimming stripped 0 bases from V and 7 bases from J, with 13 bases between. CDR3 size: 15 residues.

Ten or more counts support this clonotype. The V and J genes are TRBV15 and TRBJ2-2; D gene uncertain. CDR1 is LNHNV, CDR2 YYDKDF, per germline (reference sequence). The V end was cut by 0 bases, the J end by 2 bases, with 7 bases between. This CDR3 spans 15 amino acids. The CDR3: CATSRDRINTGELFF. For the CDR3, the DNA is TGTGCCACCAGCAGAGATCGAATAAACACCGGGGAGCTGTTTTTT.

This clonotype appeared a few times. V is TRBV6-5 and J is TRBJ2-3; weak D call: TRBD2 (5 bases). Germline V lookup: CDR1 MNHEY, CDR2 SVGAGI. The CDR3 contains 11 residues. V lost 6 bases, J lost 4 bases, and 5 bases lay in between. The DNA of the CDR3 is TGTGCCAGCAGGAGGGCAGATACGCAGTATTTT. Encoded protein: CASRRADTQYF.

This clonotype was detected a few times. CDR3 coding DNA: TGTGCCAGCAGCACAAACGGGGGGGGACAAGAGACCCAGTACTTC. It encodes CASSTNGGGQETQYF. The chain employs TRBV7-9 and TRBJ2-5, with TRBD2 identical over 8 bases. Germline loops: CDR1 SEHNR, CDR2 FQNEAQ (reference sequence). This CDR3 is built from 15 residues. With 5 bases clipped from V and 2 bases from J, the junction kept 7 bases outside the gene matches.

This clonotype was detected many times. The J gene is TRBJ2-4, the V gene TRBV5-5, with a tentative D call TRBD2 (6 bases). The CDR3 length is 15 residues. The V gene lost 4 bases and the J gene lost 7 bases, with 18 bases spanning the gap. The germline V gene has CDR1 SGHKS and CDR2 YYEKEE (reference sequence). The CDR3 loop reads CASSDGGTAPNIQYF. The CDR3 DNA is TGTGCCAGCAGCGATGGAGGGACCGCACCCAACATTCAGTACTTC. The full variable domain, rest sourced from reference TRBV5-5 and TRBJ2-4, is DAGVTQSPTHLIKTRGQQVTLRCSPISGHKSVSWYQQVLGQGPQFIFQYYEKEERGRGNFPDRFSARQFPNYSSELNVNALLLGDSALYLCASSDGGTAPNIQYFGAGTRLSVL.